This entry lists 3 T cell receptor beta chains sequenced from one sample in a study of cytomegalovirus exposure and HLA in healthy donors listed by TCRdb under 2017. The library was produced with the immunoSEQ multiplex PCR assay. For the multiplex PCR, a mixture combining 60 forward primers for TCR Vbeta segments and 13 reverse primers for TCR Jbeta segments was used. The source is immuneACCESS, and TCRdb retained only in-frame sequences with V and J called. Part of the clones is not carried over; for the studies checked, unresolved V genes explain less than half of this, and the remainder is unexplained. This sample has tens of thousands of clones in its table, and over 70% of those were observed once. The top ten clones comprise 2.5% to 3% of the sample. The sample comprised PBMCs. Every receptor here comes from a man aged 50 to 60 in good health and CMV-seropositive.

Concerning this clone: Compared with germline, one end of the junction differs, possibly owing to a read error. The rearrangement uses TRBV5-6 and TRBJ2-1, with a possible D match to TRBD2 (6 bases). Germline loops: CDR1 SGHDT, CDR2 YYEEEE. The CDR3 spans 16 residues. The CDR3 nucleotides are TGTGCCGGCAGCTTGGGTATCCGGGAGACCTACAATGAGCAGTTCTTC. Protein: CAGSLGIRETYNEQFF.

In DNA, the CDR3 is TGTGCTAGTGGTTTGGTACGGGATGGGCTAGCACATAGCACAGATACGCAGTATTTT. Its translation is CASGLVRDGLAHSTDTQYF. The chain recombines TRBV12-5 with TRBJ2-3; D is perhaps TRBD2 (5 bases). Trimming took 0 bases from V and 0 from J, leaving 19 bases between them. The CDR3 has 19 amino acids. CDR1 LGHNT and CDR2 FRNRAP come from the germline V gene.

The chain has TRBV19 and TRBJ2-1; a possible D gene is TRBD1 (6 bases). The CDR3 runs to 13 residues. V gave up 5 bases and J gave up 12 bases, with 17 bases separating them. Per germline, CDR1 LNHDA and CDR2 SQIVND (reference sequence). This chain's CDR3 is CASSYPPGQMQFF. In nucleotides, the CDR3 is TGTGCCAGTAGTTACCCTCCGGGACAAATGCAGTTCTTC.